The clone carrying this TCR beta chain appeared a few times. Its antigen is undetermined. This specimen comes from a study of response to subunit inactivated influenza vaccine. In germline, CDR1 is KGHSY, CDR2 FQNENV. V was clipped by 0 bases and J by 1 base, with 7 bases between them. This CDR3 has 15 amino acids. TCRdb called the RT-PCR reads again in MiXCR, with one record for every CDR3 protein. The table includes around 200,000 distinct CDR3 sequences, about a tenth detected once. Whole-study results and caveats: The authors suggested that few new T cells are recruited per seasonal influenza vaccination.

Sample: non-naive T cells sorted from PBMCs, taken on the day of vaccination. The sequence derives from a man over 45 who received an inactivated influenza vaccine. The chain employs TRBV16 and TRBJ2-1; D unresolved. CDR3 sequence: CASSQSGLSYNEQFF. The CDR3 DNA reads TGTGCCAGCAGCCAATCGGGTTTGTCCTACAATGAGCAGTTCTTC. Full variable domain (outside the CDR3, taken from reference TRBV16 and TRBJ2-1): GEEVAQTPKHLVRGEGQKAKLYCAPIKGHSYVFWYQQVLKNEFKFLISFQNENVFDETGMPKERFSAKCLPNSPCSLEIQATKLEDSAVYFCASSQSGLSYNEQFFGPGTRLTVL.